One and the same sample provided the 30 T cell receptor beta chains below, sequenced in a study of blood T cell repertoires in COVID-19. Here immunoSEQ multiplex PCR was the method, and the copy in TCRdb shows in-frame clones only, minus some. The sample has about 21,000 clones, about four fifths seen once. The sequenced sample consisted of peripheral blood. Every receptor here comes from a human donor in a cohort sampled during active COVID-19.

The chain recombines TRBV4-1 with TRBJ1-5; possible D gene TRBD1, 5 bases. Trimming cost V 4 bases and J 0 bases, with 7 bases left between them. Per germline, CDR1 MGHRA and CDR2 YSYEKL. The CDR3 has 14 amino acids. The CDR3 protein is CASSPDISNQPQHF. CDR3 nucleotides: TGCGCCAGCAGCCCGGACATTAGCAATCAGCCCCAGCATTTT.

The genes are TRBV12-5 and TRBJ1-4; D is possibly TRBD1 (5 bases). The germline V gene encodes CDR1 LGHNT and CDR2 FRNRAP. V dropped 2 bases and J dropped 7 bases, with 11 bases sitting between them. The CDR3 sequence is 14 residues long. The CDR3 loop is CASGLSGGSEKLFF. The CDR3 nucleotides read TGTGCTAGTGGTTTGAGCGGGGGAAGTGAAAAACTGTTTTTT.

This chain uses TRBV5-5 with TRBJ2-2; tentatively, D is TRBD2 (7 bases). V was pared by 0 bases and J by 4 bases, with 13 bases between. The CDR3 covers 16 residues. Germline-derived CDR1 and CDR2 are SGHKS and YYEKEE (reference sequence). CDR3 in amino acids: CASSLGARGATGELFF. The CDR3, as DNA: TGTGCCAGCAGCTTGGGGGCCCGGGGGGCCACCGGGGAGCTGTTTTTT.

This clone has just a few counts. This sequence joins TRBV15 and TRBJ1-6; D is ambiguous. Germline loops: CDR1 LNHNV, CDR2 YYDKDF (reference sequence). V gave up 1 base and J gave up 8 bases, with 6 bases separating them. CDR3 length: 13 amino acids. The CDR3 sequence: CATSRARDSPLHF. Written as DNA, the CDR3 is TGTGCCACCAGCAGAGCACGAGATTCACCCCTCCACTTT.

The chain combines TRBV5-1 with TRBJ2-4, with D perhaps TRBD2 (6 bases). V was pared by 2 bases and J by 3 bases, with 12 bases between. The CDR3 contains 15 residues. Germline-derived CDR1 and CDR2 are SGHRS and YFSETQ. CDR3 sequence: CASSFTGVGKNIQYF. DNA of the CDR3: TGCGCCAGCAGCTTTACGGGGGTAGGCAAAAACATTCAGTACTTC.

The rearrangement joins TRBV6-2 or TRBV6-3 to TRBJ2-7; 8 positions match TRBD1. V gave up 5 bases and J gave up 5 bases; unmatched junction bases: 11. Per the germline V gene, CDR1 is MNHEY and CDR2 is SVGEGT. This CDR3 region has 15 residues. The CDR3 loop is CASSTRPGGKNEQYF. The CDR3 DNA follows: TGTGCCAGCAGTACTCGGCCAGGGGGCAAAAACGAGCAGTACTTC.

This clone showed up just a few times. This chain links TRBV11-1 with TRBJ2-7; TRBD1 aligns across 7 bases. The CDR3 is made up of 15 amino acids. Germline loops: CDR1 SGHAT, CDR2 FQDESV (reference sequence). V lost 3 bases to trimming and J lost 1 base; unmatched junction nucleotides: 6. CDR3 bases: TGTGCCAGCAGCTTCTACAGGGGCTTATCCTACGAGCAGTACTTC. Protein sequence: CASSFYRGLSYEQYF.

The chain is built from TRBV4-3 and TRBJ2-1; D is possibly TRBD1 (5 bases). The CDR3 is made up of 12 amino acids. Germline lookup yields CDR1 LGHNA and CDR2 YSLEER. Trimming left V 1 base short and J 12 bases short, with 10 bases between. CDR3 in amino acids: CASSQGQGSQFF. The CDR3 coding sequence is TGCGCCAGCAGCCAAGGGCAGGGTTCGCAGTTCTTC.

The rearrangement joins TRBV11-2 to TRBJ2-7; D is possibly TRBD1 (7 bases). Germline CDR1 and CDR2: SGHAT and FQNNGV. This CDR3 comprises 15 residues. V lost 3 bases and J lost 4, with 16 bases in between. The CDR3 is CASSLSQGGLYEQYF. The CDR3 DNA follows: TGTGCCAGCAGCTTGTCGCAGGGGGGACTGTACGAGCAGTACTTC.

The chain carries TRBV6-2 or TRBV6-3 and TRBJ2-3; 7 bases map to TRBD2. This CDR3 is built from 15 residues. Germline V lookup: CDR1 MNHEY, CDR2 SVGEGT. Trimming at V came to 2 bases and at J to 4 bases, leaving 6 bases not matched to a gene. For the CDR3, the DNA is TGTGCCAGCAGTTACCTGCTAGCGGAGCCAGATACGCAGTATTTT. Amino acid sequence: CASSYLLAEPDTQYF.

This clone was observed a single time. CDR3 sequence reads: CASSLYSYEQYF. The DNA of the CDR3 is TGTGCCAGCAGCTTGTATTCCTACGAGCAGTACTTC. This chain uses TRBV5-6 with TRBJ2-7, with D hard to call. Per germline, CDR1 SGHDT and CDR2 YYEEEE. This CDR3 has 12 amino acids. V lost 1 base and J lost 1, with 3 bases in between. The full variable domain, with the rest looked up from reference TRBV5-6 and TRBJ2-7, is DAGVTQSPTHLIKTRGQQVTLRCSPKSGHDTVSWYQQALGQGPQFIFQYYEEEERQRGNFPDRFSGHQFPNYSSELNVNALLLGDSALYLCASSLYSYEQYFGPGTRLTVT.

V gene TRBV2 combines with J gene TRBJ2-1; 11 nucleotides agree with TRBD2. This CDR3 is built from 15 residues. V lost 6 bases to trimming and J lost 7 bases; unmatched junction nucleotides: 8. CDR1 is SNHLY and CDR2 is FYNNEI in the germline V gene. In DNA, the CDR3 is TGTGCCAGCAGAGTAGCGGGGGGGCAAGGGAATGAGCAGTTCTTC. It yields the protein CASRVAGGQGNEQFF.

This clone came up once. This chain links TRBV7-9 with TRBJ1-6; D is uncertain. The V and J ends lost 1 base and 6 bases respectively, with 4 bases between them. From germline, CDR1 is SEHNR and CDR2 FQNEAQ (reference sequence). The CDR3 loop spans 13 amino acids. The CDR3 DNA follows: TGTGCCAGCAGCTTAGGCGTTAATTCACCCCTCCACTTT. Amino acid sequence: CASSLGVNSPLHF.

The chain recombines TRBV29-1 with TRBJ2-2; maybe TRBD2 (6 bases). Germline CDR1 reads SQVTM; CDR2 reads ANQGSEA. The germline V and J ends were trimmed by 1 base and 6 bases, with 15 bases remaining between them. The CDR3 length is 15 residues. The CDR3 sequence is CSVEVTLARSGELFF. The CDR3 nucleotides read TGCAGCGTTGAAGTAACACTAGCTAGGTCCGGGGAGCTGTTTTTT.

The chain has TRBV11-2 and TRBJ2-3; 9 bases are shared with TRBD1. V lost 5 bases and J lost 3; bases outside the gene matches: 6. From germline, CDR1 is SGHAT and CDR2 FQNNGV. This CDR3 has 15 amino acids. The CDR3 region is CASSTGTGITDTQYF. CDR3 in DNA: TGTGCCAGCAGCACCGGGACAGGGATAACAGATACGCAGTATTTT. Full variable domain (outside the CDR3, taken from reference TRBV11-2 and TRBJ2-3): EAGVAQSPRYKIIEKRQSVAFWCNPISGHATLYWYQQILGQGPKLLIQFQNNGVVDDSQLPKDRFSAERLKGVDSTLKIQPAKLEDSAVYLCASSTGTGITDTQYFGPGTRLTVL.

V and J are TRBV5-6 and TRBJ2-5; a weak D match, TRBD1 (6 bases). The CDR3 is 15 amino acids. V was clipped by 4 bases and J by 5 bases, with 18 bases between them. Germline CDR1 SGHDT, CDR2 YYEEEE. The CDR3 coding sequence is TGTGCCAGCAGCAGAACGGGACATTCGGTGGAGACCCAGTACTTC. Encoded protein: CASSRTGHSVETQYF.

The chain carries TRBV7-2 and TRBJ1-3, with D maybe TRBD1 (6 bases). Trimming shortened V by 5 bases and J by 2 bases, and 13 bases separated the two germline ends. This CDR3 region has 15 residues. The germline gives CDR1 SGHTA, CDR2 FQGNSA. The CDR3 sequence is CASSPDSLAGNTIYF. The CDR3 DNA is TGTGCCAGCAGCCCGGACAGTTTGGCTGGAAACACCATATATTTT.

J is TRBJ1-2 and V is TRBV20-1; no firm D call. V was trimmed by 3 bases and J by 0 bases, leaving 5 bases between them. This CDR3 spans 12 amino acids. In germline, CDR1 is DFQATT, CDR2 SNEGSKA (reference sequence). The CDR3 DNA follows: TGCAGTGCTAGTCCTACTAACTATGGCTACACCTTC. Translated: CSASPTNYGYTF.

V gene TRBV11-3 combines with J gene TRBJ1-6; 9 nucleotides agree with TRBD1. Germline V gene sequence: CDR1 SGHNT, CDR2 YENEEA. The CDR3 runs to 17 residues. V lost 2 bases and J lost 6; bases outside the gene matches: 8. In nucleotides, the CDR3 is TGTGCCAGCAGCTTACCGGGACAGGGAAGGGGTAATTCACCCCTCCACTTT. Translation: CASSLPGQGRGNSPLHF.

The chain recombines TRBV28 with TRBJ1-2; TRBD1 matches 7 bases. Germline loops: CDR1 MDHEN, CDR2 SYDVKM. This CDR3 has 16 amino acids. The V segment lost 7 bases and the J segment 4 bases; nucleotides outside the gene matches: 15. The CDR3 protein is CASTSPTGMIGYGYTF. CDR3 DNA: TGTGCCAGCACCTCCCCGACAGGGATGATCGGCTATGGCTACACCTTC.

The V gene is TRBV6-5, the J gene TRBJ1-4; possible D gene TRBD1, 5 bases. CDR1 is MNHEY, CDR2 SVGAGI, per germline. This CDR3 spans 14 amino acids. V gave up 7 bases and J gave up 8 bases, with 17 bases separating them. The CDR3 sequence: CASTRTGGVEKLFF. The CDR3 nucleotides read TGTGCCAGCACTAGAACAGGTGGAGTAGAAAAACTGTTTTTT.

The chain combines TRBV9 with TRBJ2-5, with D tentatively TRBD2 (6 bases). Trimming cost V 3 bases and J 6 bases, with 15 bases left between them. The CDR3 is made up of 14 amino acids. CDR1 SGDLS and CDR2 YYNGEE come from the germline V gene. The chain's CDR3 is CASSAPGGEKTQYF. CDR3 DNA: TGTGCCAGCAGCGCGCCCGGGGGTGAAAAGACCCAGTACTTC. The full variable domain, with the rest looked up from reference TRBV9 and TRBJ2-5, is DSGVTQTPKHLITATGQRVTLRCSPRSGDLSVYWYQQSLDQGLQFLIQYYNGEERAKGNILERFSAQQFPDLHSELNLSSLELGDSALYFCASSAPGGEKTQYFGPGTRLLVL.

The chain recombines TRBV6-5 with TRBJ1-5, with 9 bases fitting TRBD1. V lost 6 bases and J lost 7; bases outside the gene matches: 4. CDR3 length: 13 amino acids. The germline CDR1 and CDR2 sequences are MNHEY and SVGAGI. This chain's CDR3 is CASSRQGGQPQHF. The DNA for the CDR3 is TGTGCCAGCAGCCGACAGGGGGGACAGCCCCAGCATTTT.

The genes are TRBV19 and TRBJ1-5, with 9 nucleotides matching TRBD1. V lost 0 bases to trimming and J lost 6 bases; unmatched junction nucleotides: 3. Germline lookup yields CDR1 LNHDA and CDR2 SQIVND (reference sequence). This CDR3 has 15 residues. CDR3 region: CASSIDRTGVQPQHF. The CDR3 DNA reads as TGTGCCAGTAGTATAGATCGGACAGGGGTTCAGCCCCAGCATTTT. Supplemented by reference TRBV19 and TRBJ1-5, the full variable domain reads DGGITQSPKYLFRKEGQNVTLSCEQNLNHDAMYWYRQDPGQGLRLIYYSQIVNDFQKGDIAEGYSVSREKKESFPLTVTSAQKNPTAFYLCASSIDRTGVQPQHFGDGTRLSIL.

V gene TRBV12-5 combines with J gene TRBJ2-2; 8 bases match TRBD1. The CDR3 loop spans 14 amino acids. V shed 7 bases, J shed 4 bases, and the junction held 5 bases outside the gene matches. Per the germline V gene, CDR1 is LGHNT and CDR2 is FRNRAP. The CDR3 spells CASAGGASTGELFF. The CDR3 DNA sequence: TGTGCTAGTGCAGGGGGCGCGAGCACCGGGGAGCTGTTTTTT. Full variable domain (rest looked up from reference TRBV12-5 and TRBJ2-2): DARVTQTPRHKVTEMGQEVTMRCQPILGHNTVFWYRQTMMQGLELLAYFRNRAPLDDSGMPKDRFSAEMPDATLATLKIQPSEPRDSAVYFCASAGGASTGELFFGEGSRLTVL.

This clone came up a few times. The chain couples TRBV9 to TRBJ2-5, with D maybe TRBD2 (6 bases). CDR3 size: 16 residues. Germline-derived CDR1 and CDR2 are SGDLS and YYNGEE. Trimming removed 4 bases at V and 0 bases at J, with 16 bases between. The CDR3: CASSPEVGGYQETQYF. The CDR3 DNA is TGTGCCAGCAGCCCCGAGGTTGGGGGGTACCAAGAGACCCAGTACTTC. Filled out from reference TRBV9 and TRBJ2-5, the complete variable domain reads DSGVTQTPKHLITATGQRVTLRCSPRSGDLSVYWYQQSLDQGLQFLIQYYNGEERAKGNILERFSAQQFPDLHSELNLSSLELGDSALYFCASSPEVGGYQETQYFGPGTRLLVL.

This chain joins TRBV5-1 and TRBJ1-1; D is perhaps TRBD1 (5 bases). CDR3 length: 15 residues. Germline CDR1 reads SGHRS; CDR2 reads YFSETQ. Between the trimmed V and J ends, which lost 3 bases and 2 bases, there was a span of 14 bases. The chain's CDR3 is CASSWELQVNTEAFF. DNA of the CDR3: TGCGCCAGCAGCTGGGAATTACAGGTAAACACTGAAGCTTTCTTT.

The rearrangement joins TRBV7-3 to TRBJ2-2; 9 positions agree with TRBD2. With V trimmed by 0 bases and J by 1 base, 3 bases remained unmatched. This CDR3 region has 17 residues. Germline V lookup: CDR1 SGHTA, CDR2 FQGTGA. The CDR3 here is CASSLTSAGGNTGELFF. DNA for the CDR3: TGTGCCAGCAGCTTAACGTCAGCGGGGGGGAACACCGGGGAGCTGTTTTTT.

The chain uses TRBV7-9 and TRBJ2-7; 7 bases are a match to TRBD2. The CDR3 spans 15 residues. Germline CDR1 reads SEHNR; CDR2 reads FQNEAQ (reference sequence). Trimming took 4 bases from V and 3 from J; bases not matched to a gene: 9. The CDR3 here is CASSSHRGLSYEQYF. The CDR3, as DNA: TGTGCCAGCAGCTCCCATAGGGGACTAAGCTACGAGCAGTACTTC.

The J gene is TRBJ2-5, the V gene TRBV5-4, with D unresolved. With 1 base removed from V and 2 bases from J, the gap between germline ends came to 9 bases. There are 14 residues in the CDR3. Germline loops: CDR1 SGHNT, CDR2 YYREEE (reference sequence). CDR3 residues: CASSLRNRQETQYF. The DNA for the CDR3 is TGTGCCAGCAGCTTGCGAAACAGACAAGAGACCCAGTACTTC.